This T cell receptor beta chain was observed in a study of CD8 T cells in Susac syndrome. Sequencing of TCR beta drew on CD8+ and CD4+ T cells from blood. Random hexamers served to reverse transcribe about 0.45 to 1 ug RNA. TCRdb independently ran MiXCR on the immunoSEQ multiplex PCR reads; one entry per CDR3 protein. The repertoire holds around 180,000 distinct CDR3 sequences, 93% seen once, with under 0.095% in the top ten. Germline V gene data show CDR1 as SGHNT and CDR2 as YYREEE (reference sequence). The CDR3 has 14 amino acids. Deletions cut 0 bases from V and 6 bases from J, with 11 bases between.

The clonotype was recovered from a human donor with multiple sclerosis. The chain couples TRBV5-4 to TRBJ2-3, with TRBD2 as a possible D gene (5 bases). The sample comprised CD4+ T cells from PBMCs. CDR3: CASSLARGLDTQYF. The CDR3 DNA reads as TGTGCCAGCAGCTTGGCCCGGGGTTTGGATACGCAGTATTTT.